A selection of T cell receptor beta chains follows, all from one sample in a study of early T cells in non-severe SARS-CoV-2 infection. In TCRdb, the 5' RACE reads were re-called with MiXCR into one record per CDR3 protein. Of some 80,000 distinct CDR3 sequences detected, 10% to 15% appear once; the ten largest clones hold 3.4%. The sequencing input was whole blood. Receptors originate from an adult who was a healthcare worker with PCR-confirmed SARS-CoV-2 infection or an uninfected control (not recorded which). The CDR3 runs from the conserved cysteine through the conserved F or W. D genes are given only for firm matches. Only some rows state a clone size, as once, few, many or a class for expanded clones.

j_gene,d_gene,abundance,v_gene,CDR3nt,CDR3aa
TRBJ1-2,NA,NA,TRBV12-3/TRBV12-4,TGTGCCAGCAGTTTAACGGCCCCATCGATGGGTGGCTACACCTTC,CASSLTAPSMGGYTF
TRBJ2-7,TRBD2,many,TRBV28,TGTGCCAGCAGTCCCCCCGGTCGGGAGGGCCCCTACGAGCAGTACTTC,CASSPPGREGPYEQYF
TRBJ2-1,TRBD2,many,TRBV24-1,TGTGCCACCAGTGACCCCCGTACTAGCGGCAATGAGCAGTTCTTC,CATSDPRTSGNEQFF
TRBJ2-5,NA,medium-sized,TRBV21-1,TGTGCCAGCATAGGACCCAGGGGGTCTTATCAAGAGACCCAGTACTTC,CASIGPRGSYQETQYF
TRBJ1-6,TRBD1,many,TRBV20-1,TGCAGTGCTCTAATTCGACAGGGTGGTAATTCACCCCTCCACTTT,CSALIRQGGNSPLHF
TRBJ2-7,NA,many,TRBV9,TGTGCCAGCAGCCCCCGGACTTCCTCCTACGAGCAGTACTTC,CASSPRTSSYEQYF
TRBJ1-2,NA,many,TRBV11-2,TGTGCCAGCAGCTCAATAACATTTGCCTATGGCTACACCTTC,CASSSITFAYGYTF
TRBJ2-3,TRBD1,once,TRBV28,TGTGCCAGCAGGTTTACAGGGGAGATTACAGATACGCAGTATTTT,CASRFTGEITDTQYF
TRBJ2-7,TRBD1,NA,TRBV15,TGTGCCACCAGCAGGACAGGGGTACAGGACGAGCAGTACTTC,CATSRTGVQDEQYF
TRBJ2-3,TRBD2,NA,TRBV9,TGTGCCAGCAGCGTAAGGGGACTATACACAGATACGCAGTATTTT,CASSVRGLYTDTQYF
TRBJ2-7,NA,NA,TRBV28,TGTGCCAGCAGCCCGGGGACCCTGCCCTACGAGCAGTACTTC,CASSPGTLPYEQYF
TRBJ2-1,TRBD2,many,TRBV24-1,TGTGCCACCAGTGGGGCAATAGCGGGAAGGGATGAGCAGTTCTTC,CATSGAIAGRDEQFF
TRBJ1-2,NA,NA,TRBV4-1,TGCGCCAGCAGCCAAGAAGCTAGGACCGGGCCGAATGGCTACACCTTC,CASSQEARTGPNGYTF
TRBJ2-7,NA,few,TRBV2,TGTGCCAGCAGTGAAGGGACTTGGGTCGGGTACGAGCAGTACTTC,CASSEGTWVGYEQYF
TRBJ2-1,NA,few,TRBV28,TGTGCCAGCAGTTTTCGGAGCTCCTACAATGAGCAGTTCTTC,CASSFRSSYNEQFF
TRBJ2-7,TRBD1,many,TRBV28,TGTGCCACCACCCCCCCGGGACAGGGCACGTACGAGCAGTACTTC,CATTPPGQGTYEQYF
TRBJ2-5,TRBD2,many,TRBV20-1,TGCAGTGCTAGAGTAGCGGGAGATTTAGAGACCCAGTACTTC,CSARVAGDLETQYF
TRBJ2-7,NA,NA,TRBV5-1,TGCGCCAGCAGCCCCGGGACAGCTACGGGGGGAGAGCAGTACTTC,CASSPGTATGGEQYF
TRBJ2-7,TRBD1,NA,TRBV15,TGTGCCACCAGCAGCCCCCGGACAGGGGATCACGAGCAGTACTTT,CATSSPRTGDHEQYF
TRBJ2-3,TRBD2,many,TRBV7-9,TGTGCCAGCAGCTTAGGGTCTAGCGGTTTTAGCACAGATACGCAGTATTTT,CASSLGSSGFSTDTQYF
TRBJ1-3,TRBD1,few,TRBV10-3,TGTGCCATCAGACAGGGGGAAAACACCATATATTTT,CAIRQGENTIYF
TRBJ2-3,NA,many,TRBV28,TGTGCCAGCAGTCCTCAAGACACAGATACGCAGTATTTT,CASSPQDTDTQYF
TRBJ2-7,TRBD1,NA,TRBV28,TGTGCCAGCAGTTTAGGGGGGACAGGGTCCTACGAGCAGTACTTC,CASSLGGTGSYEQYF
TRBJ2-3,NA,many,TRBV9,TGTGCCAGCAGCGGACTTCCGGGACTTAACACAGATACGCAGTATTTT,CASSGLPGLNTDTQYF
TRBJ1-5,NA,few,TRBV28,TGTGCCAGTTTAGGGGATAGCAATCAGCCCCAGCATTTT,CASLGDSNQPQHF
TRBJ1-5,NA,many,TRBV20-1,TGCAGCGCCCCCCAACGGGATTCTTACAATCAGCCCCAGCATTTT,CSAPQRDSYNQPQHF
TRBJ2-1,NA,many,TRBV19,TGTGCCAGCGGGACCGGTTATAATGAGCAGTTCTTC,CASGTGYNEQFF
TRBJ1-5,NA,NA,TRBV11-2,TGTGCCAGCAGCTTAGGGCCGGTCGGACAGCCCCAGCATTTT,CASSLGPVGQPQHF
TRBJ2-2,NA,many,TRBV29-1,TGCAGCGCCGCAGGGAACACCGGGGAGCTGTTTTTT,CSAAGNTGELFF
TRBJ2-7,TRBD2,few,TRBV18,TGTGCCAGCTCACCGGAGCGGGAGGAGGCATGCTTC,CASSPEREEACF
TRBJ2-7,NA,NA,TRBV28,TGTGCCAGCAGTTTAACCTCAGAGCAGTACTTC,CASSLTSEQYF
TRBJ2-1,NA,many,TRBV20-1,TGCAGTGCTCCCGACTGGACTGTAGAATCTGGGGAGCAGTTCTTC,CSAPDWTVESGEQFF
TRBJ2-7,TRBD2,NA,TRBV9,TGTGCCAGCAGCGTAATGGCTAGCGGGAGGGCCTACGAGCAGTACTTC,CASSVMASGRAYEQYF
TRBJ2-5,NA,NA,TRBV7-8,TGTGCCAGCAGCTCCCCCGCCGGGGGCGTAGGGGAGACCCAGTACTTC,CASSSPAGGVGETQYF
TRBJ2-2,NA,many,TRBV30,TGTGCCTGGAGTCAGGGGTACACCGGGGAGCTGTTTTTT,CAWSQGYTGELFF